What follows are 6 T cell receptor beta chains derived from one specimen sequenced in a study of glioma-infiltrating T cells after dendritic cell vaccination. The method was immunoSEQ multiplex PCR; TCRdb's version includes in-frame clones alone and lacks a portion of them. The sample lists roughly 83,000 clones, 86% occurring once. This specimen consisted of blood, obtained before dendritic cell vaccination. These receptor sequences come from a human donor with glioblastoma.

This chain joins TRBV18 and TRBJ1-5; D is possibly TRBD1 (5 bases). The CDR3 runs 14 residues. Between the trimmed V and J ends, which lost 3 bases and 2 bases, there was a span of 8 bases. Looked up from germline, CDR1 is KGHSH and CDR2 is LQKENI. In DNA form, the CDR3 reads TGTGCCAGCTCACCTGGACAAGGCAATCAGCCCCAGCATTTT. Translation gives CASSPGQGNQPQHF.

The rearrangement uses TRBV9 and TRBJ2-1; maybe TRBD2 (5 bases). Per the germline V gene, CDR1 is SGDLS and CDR2 is YYNGEE. The CDR3 consists of 15 residues. Trimming shortened V by 1 base and J by 1 base, and 9 bases separated the two germline ends. The CDR3: CASSVQGGSYNEQFF. The CDR3 DNA sequence: TGTGCCAGCAGCGTACAAGGCGGGTCCTACAATGAGCAGTTCTTC. Based on the CDR3 plus reference TRBV9 and TRBJ2-1, the full variable domain is DSGVTQTPKHLITATGQRVTLRCSPRSGDLSVYWYQQSLDQGLQFLIQYYNGEERAKGNILERFSAQQFPDLHSELNLSSLELGDSALYFCASSVQGGSYNEQFFGPGTRLTVL.

The CDR3 bases are TGTGCCAGCAGTTCTATACAGAGTAACAATCAGCCCCAGCATTTT. It is translated as CASSSIQSNNQPQHF. This sequence joins TRBV6-6 and TRBJ1-5, with D unclear. The length of the CDR3 is 15 residues. Germline assignment: CDR1 MNHNY and CDR2 SVGAGI (reference sequence). The germline V and J ends were trimmed by 4 bases and 3 bases, with 13 bases remaining between them.

The gene calls are TRBV5-1 and TRBJ2-7; TRBD1 matches 9 bases. Germline V lookup: CDR1 SGHRS, CDR2 YFSETQ. There are 14 residues in the CDR3. V shed 2 bases and J 2 bases; nucleotides not matched to a gene: 2. CDR3 nucleotide sequence: TGCGCCAGCAGCTTCTGGACAGGGGCCTACGAGCAGTACTTC. It yields the protein CASSFWTGAYEQYF.

The chain uses TRBV5-1 and TRBJ2-1, with D perhaps TRBD1 (6 bases). Trimming left V 5 bases short and J 5 bases short, with 17 bases between. The CDR3 is 15 residues long. CDR1 SGHRS and CDR2 YFSETQ come from the germline V gene. Written as DNA, the CDR3 is TGCGCCAGCAGAGGACAGTTTGGGGAAAACAATGAGCAGTTCTTC. Translating gives CASRGQFGENNEQFF. The full variable domain, with the rest looked up from reference TRBV5-1 and TRBJ2-1, is KAGVTQTPRYLIKTRGQQVTLSCSPISGHRSVSWYQQTPGQGLQFLFEYFSETQRNKGNFPGRFSGRQFSNSRSEMNVSTLELGDSALYLCASRGQFGENNEQFFGPGTRLTVL.

J is TRBJ1-1 and V is TRBV19; no reliable D call. The CDR3 runs 10 residues. Germline assignment: CDR1 LNHDA and CDR2 SQIVND (reference sequence). Between the trimmed V and J ends, which lost 6 bases and 3 bases, there was a span of 2 bases. The CDR3 DNA follows: TGTGCCAGTAGCGACACTGAAGCTTTCTTT. Its translation: CASSDTEAFF. The full variable domain, rest sourced from reference TRBV19 and TRBJ1-1, is DGGITQSPKYLFRKEGQNVTLSCEQNLNHDAMYWYRQDPGQGLRLIYYSQIVNDFQKGDIAEGYSVSREKKESFPLTVTSAQKNPTAFYLCASSDTEAFFGQGTRLTVV.